What follows is one T cell receptor (beta chain) and its context. Its antigen is unknown. The treatment: some 19 received Ad26.COV2.S at low or high dose, single or two shots; about 5 received placebo; per-sample allocation not given. Samples were taken on day 63 after the first vaccine or placebo injection. An Ad26 vector carrying the Wuhan-strain SARS-CoV-2 spike served as the vaccine. The entry originates in a study of Ad26.COV2.S vaccination and SARS-CoV-2 variants. Overall study results and limits: For non-spike TCRs, breadth in vaccine recipients resembled that in placebo recipients.

CDR1 KGHSY and CDR2 FQNENV come from the germline V gene. Trimming took 2 bases from V and 9 from J; bases not matched to a gene: 6. CDR3 length: 13 amino acids. Some clones are missing from TCRdb's copy, which holds only in-frame ones; the method was immunoSEQ multiplex PCR. The sample includes 350,000 to 450,000 clones, about 90% of them seen just once. The chain couples TRBV16 to TRBJ2-7; TRBD2 matches 8 bases. Source: peripheral blood, taken in a trial of Ad26.COV2.S vaccine versus placebo. The sequence derives from a person between 18 and 65 years old who received the Ad26.COV2.S COVID-19 vaccine or a placebo. This CDR3 is CASSQELAVTQYF. CDR3 DNA sequence: TGTGCCAGCAGCCAAGAACTAGCGGTGACGCAGTACTTC.